A single sample is the source of the 7 T cell receptor beta chains below, sequenced in a study of CD8+ T cells in alopecia areata. Extracted from the samples, RNA was reverse transcribed into cDNA to serve as the sequencing template. Here immunoSEQ multiplex PCR was the method, and the copy in TCRdb shows in-frame clones only, minus some. The table records about 160,000 clones, around three fifths of them present only once. Treatment reported: oral pan-JAK inhibitor, 5-10 mg twice daily. The source was CD4+ T cells sorted from blood, collected at week 24, from a patient treated with tofacitinib. The receptor set was obtained from a human donor with alopecia areata.

This clone was observed a few times. This chain uses TRBV6-5 with TRBJ2-7, with 10 bases matching TRBD2. CDR1 and CDR2 (germline): MNHEY, SVGAGI. This CDR3 is built from 15 residues. After removal of 4 bases from V and 7 bases from J, the junction contained 10 bases not matched to a gene. The CDR3: CASSSGLAALEEQYF. The DNA for the CDR3 is TGTGCCAGCAGTTCCGGACTAGCGGCTTTAGAGGAGCAGTACTTC.

The CDR3 DNA reads TGTGCCAGCAGAACTCCGGGACAGGGTGACGAGCAGTACTTC. It yields the protein CASRTPGQGDEQYF. The chain recombines TRBV6-5 with TRBJ2-7; 9 nucleotides match TRBD1. Germline trimming cut 6 bases from V and 5 bases from J; bases unmatched to any gene: 8. The CDR3 sequence is 14 residues long. CDR1 is MNHEY, CDR2 SVGAGI, per germline.

V is TRBV5-1 and J is TRBJ2-7; D remains unclear. Germline CDR1 reads SGHRS; CDR2 reads YFSETQ. The CDR3 is 13 residues long. V was clipped by 5 bases and J by 0 bases, with 9 bases between them. As DNA, the CDR3 is TGCGCCAGCAGGCCGTTAAGCTCCTACGAGCAGTACTTC. This sequence encodes CASRPLSSYEQYF.

The chain carries TRBV6-5 and TRBJ2-7; D gene uncertain. The germline V and J ends were trimmed by 5 bases and 3 bases, with 17 bases remaining between them. The CDR3 totals 15 residues. Germline V gene data show CDR1 as MNHEY and CDR2 as SVGAGI. The CDR3 spells CASSGTTPMGYEQYF. The CDR3 DNA reads TGTGCCAGCAGTGGTACGACGCCGATGGGCTACGAGCAGTACTTC.

This chain links TRBV5-6 with TRBJ2-3; 8 nucleotides align to TRBD2. Germline trimming cut 4 bases from V and 5 bases from J; bases unmatched to any gene: 6. CDR3 length: 14 residues. Germline lookup yields CDR1 SGHDT and CDR2 YYEEEE. The CDR3 is CASSPGGPGDTQYF. In DNA, the CDR3 is TGTGCCAGCAGCCCGGGGGGGCCCGGAGATACGCAGTATTTT.

This rearrangement joins TRBV29-1 to TRBJ2-3, with 10 nucleotides matching TRBD2. CDR3 length: 14 amino acids. Germline V CDR1 and CDR2: SQVTM, ANQGSEA. CDR3 protein: CRVTGLASADTQYF. The CDR3 DNA reads as TGCAGAGTTACGGGACTAGCGTCGGCAGATACGCAGTATTTT.

This clone turned up a few times. V usage is TRBV7-9 and J usage is TRBJ1-1; 7 nucleotides align to TRBD1. The CDR3 has 13 amino acids. V was clipped by 5 bases and J by 3 bases; unmatched bases: 3. Germline V gene data show CDR1 as SEHNR and CDR2 as FQNEAQ (reference sequence). The CDR3 region has the DNA TGTGCCAGCAGCAACCAGGGGGACACTGAAGCTTTCTTT. The encoded protein is CASSNQGDTEAFF.